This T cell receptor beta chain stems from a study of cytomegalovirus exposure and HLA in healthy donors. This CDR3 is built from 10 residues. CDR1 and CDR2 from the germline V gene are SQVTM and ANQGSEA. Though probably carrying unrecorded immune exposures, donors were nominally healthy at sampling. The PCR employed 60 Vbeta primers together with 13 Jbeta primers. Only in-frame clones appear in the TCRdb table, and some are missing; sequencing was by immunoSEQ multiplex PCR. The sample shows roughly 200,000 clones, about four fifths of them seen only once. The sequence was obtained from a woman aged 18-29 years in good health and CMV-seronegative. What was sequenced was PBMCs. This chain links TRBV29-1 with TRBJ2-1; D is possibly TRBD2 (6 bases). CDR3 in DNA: TGCAGGGTCTCGGGGGATGAGCAGTTCTTC. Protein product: CRVSGDEQFF.